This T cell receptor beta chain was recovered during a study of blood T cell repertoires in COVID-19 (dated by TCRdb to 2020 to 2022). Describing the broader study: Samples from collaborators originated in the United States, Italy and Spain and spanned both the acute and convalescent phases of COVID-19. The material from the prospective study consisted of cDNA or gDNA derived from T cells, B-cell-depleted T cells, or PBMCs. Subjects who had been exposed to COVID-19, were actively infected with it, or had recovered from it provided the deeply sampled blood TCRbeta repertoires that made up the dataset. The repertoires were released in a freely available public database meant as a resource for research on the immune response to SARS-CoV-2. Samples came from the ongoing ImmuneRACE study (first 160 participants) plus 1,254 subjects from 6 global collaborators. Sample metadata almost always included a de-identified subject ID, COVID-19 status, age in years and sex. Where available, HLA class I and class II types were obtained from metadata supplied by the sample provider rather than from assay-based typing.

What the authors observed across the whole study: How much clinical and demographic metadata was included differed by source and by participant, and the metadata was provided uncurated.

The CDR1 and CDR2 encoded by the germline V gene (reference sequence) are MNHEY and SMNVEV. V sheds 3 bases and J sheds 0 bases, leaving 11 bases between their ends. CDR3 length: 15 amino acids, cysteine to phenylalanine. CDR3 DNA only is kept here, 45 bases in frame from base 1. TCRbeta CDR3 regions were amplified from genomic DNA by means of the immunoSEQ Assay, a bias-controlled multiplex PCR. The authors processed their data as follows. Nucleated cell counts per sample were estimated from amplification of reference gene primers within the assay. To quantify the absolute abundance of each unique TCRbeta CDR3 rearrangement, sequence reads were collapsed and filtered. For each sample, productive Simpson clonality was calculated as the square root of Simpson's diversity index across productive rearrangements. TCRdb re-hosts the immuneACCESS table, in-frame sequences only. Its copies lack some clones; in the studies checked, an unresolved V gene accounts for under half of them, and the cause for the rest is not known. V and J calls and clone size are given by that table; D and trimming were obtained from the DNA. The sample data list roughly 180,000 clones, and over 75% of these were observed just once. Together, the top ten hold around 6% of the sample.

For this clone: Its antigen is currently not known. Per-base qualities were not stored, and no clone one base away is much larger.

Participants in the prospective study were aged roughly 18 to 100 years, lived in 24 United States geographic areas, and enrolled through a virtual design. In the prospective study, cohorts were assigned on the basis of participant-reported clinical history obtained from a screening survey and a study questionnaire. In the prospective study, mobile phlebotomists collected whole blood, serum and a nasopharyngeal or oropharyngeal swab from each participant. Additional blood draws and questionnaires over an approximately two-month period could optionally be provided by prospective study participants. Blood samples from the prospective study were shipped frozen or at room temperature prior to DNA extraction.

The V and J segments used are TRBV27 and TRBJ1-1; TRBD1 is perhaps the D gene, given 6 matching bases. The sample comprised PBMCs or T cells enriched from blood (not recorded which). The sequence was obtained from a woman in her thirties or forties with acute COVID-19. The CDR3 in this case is CASSFRGQLNTEAFF. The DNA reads TGTGCCAGCAGTTTTAGAGGACAGTTGAACACTGAAGCTTTCTTT.